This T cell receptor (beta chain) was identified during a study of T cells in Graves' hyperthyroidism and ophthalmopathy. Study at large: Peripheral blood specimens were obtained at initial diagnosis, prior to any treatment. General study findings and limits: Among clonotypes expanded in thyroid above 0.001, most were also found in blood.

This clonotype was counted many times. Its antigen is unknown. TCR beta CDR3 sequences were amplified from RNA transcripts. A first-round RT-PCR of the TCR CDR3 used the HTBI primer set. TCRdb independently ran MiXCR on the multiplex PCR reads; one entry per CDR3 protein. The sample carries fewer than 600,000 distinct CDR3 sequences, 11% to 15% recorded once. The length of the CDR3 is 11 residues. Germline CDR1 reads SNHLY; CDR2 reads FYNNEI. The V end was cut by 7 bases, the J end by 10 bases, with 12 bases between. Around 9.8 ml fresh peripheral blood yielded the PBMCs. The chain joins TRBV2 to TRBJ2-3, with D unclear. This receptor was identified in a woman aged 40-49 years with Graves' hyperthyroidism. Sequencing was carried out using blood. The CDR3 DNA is TGTGCCAGCATAGCCGCCCGCGCGCAGTATTTT. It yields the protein CASIAARAQYF. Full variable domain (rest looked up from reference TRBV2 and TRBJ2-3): EPEVTQTPSHQVTQMGQEVILRCVPISNHLYFYWYRQILGQKVEFLVSFYNNEISEKSEIFDDQFSVERPDGSNFTLKIRSTKLEDSAMYFCASIAARAQYFGPGTRLTVL.